The sequence of this TCR beta chain was determined in a study of CD8 T cells in Susac syndrome. Sequencing of TCR beta covered CD8+ and CD4+ T cells obtained from blood. Patients having Susac syndrome satisfied recently defined diagnostic criteria for definite or probable disease. TEMRA cells were enriched by FACS, while CD8+ and CD4+ T cells were obtained through a negative isolation that was performed magnetically. Random hexamers served to reverse transcribe about 0.5 to 1 ug RNA. The CDR3 of TCR beta was amplified by immunoSEQ multiplex PCR across 54 Vbeta and 13 Jbeta. TCRdb passed the immunoSEQ multiplex PCR reads through MiXCR, listing each CDR3 protein once. The sample shows 100,000 to 150,000 distinct CDR3 sequences, roughly 95% of them seen only once. V dropped 6 bases and J dropped 4; count of bases not matched to a gene: 4. The CDR3 consists of 12 residues. CDR1 is SQVTM and CDR2 is ANQGSEA in the germline V gene.

The chain couples TRBV29-1 to TRBJ1-1, with TRBD1 matching 8 bases. The clonotype was recovered from a human donor with Susac syndrome. Sequenced material: CD4+ T cells from PBMCs. CDR3 in DNA: TGCAGCGTAGGACAGGGCGCCACTGAAGCTTTCTTT. Translated: CSVGQGATEAFF.